The 10 T cell receptor beta chains below all came from one sample that was sequenced in a study of blood T cell repertoires in COVID-19 (dated by TCRdb to about 2020). The library was prepared using the immunoSEQ multiplex PCR assay. TCRdb re-hosts the immuneACCESS table, in-frame sequences only. Its copies lack some clones; in the studies checked, an unresolved V gene accounts for under half of them, and the cause for the rest is not known. This sample has 85,000 to 100,000 clones in its table, and 70% to 90% of those were observed once. The ten largest clonotypes hold approximately 7.2% of the sample. Sequenced input: peripheral blood. The receptors were gathered from a man in his fifties or sixties with acute or convalescent COVID-19.

The CDR3 DNA is TGTGCCTGGAGTGTAACTGTGACTAACGAGCAGTACTTC. Its translation is CAWSVTVTNEQYF. The chain employs TRBV30 and TRBJ2-7; D may be TRBD2 (5 bases). Germline assignment: CDR1 GTSNPN and CDR2 SVGIG (reference sequence). This CDR3 is 13 amino acids long. Trimming shortened V by 0 bases and J by 5 bases, and 11 bases separated the two germline ends.

This clone occurred a few times. The genes are TRBV27 and TRBJ2-7; weak D call: TRBD2 (5 bases). This CDR3 is 14 amino acids long. The germline V gene has CDR1 MNHEY and CDR2 SMNVEV (reference sequence). Trimming removed 2 bases from V and 0 bases from J, with 8 bases in between. CDR3 nucleotide sequence: TGTGCCAGCAGTTTAGGGAGCCTCTCCTACGAGCAGTACTTC. Translation: CASSLGSLSYEQYF.

V usage is TRBV5-1 and J usage is TRBJ1-1; D is unresolved. Trimming left V 1 base short and J 3 bases short, with 13 bases between. Germline V gives CDR1 SGHRS, CDR2 YFSETQ. There are 15 residues in the CDR3. The CDR3 region is CASSLTPLRDTEAFF. In DNA, the CDR3 is TGCGCCAGCAGCTTGACCCCGCTCCGGGACACTGAAGCTTTCTTT.

The chain joins TRBV7-9 to TRBJ2-3; the match to TRBD1 covers 11 bases. Germline V gene lookup returns CDR1 SEHNR and CDR2 FQNEAQ (reference sequence). J lost 2 bases, V lost 1 base, and 5 bases had no gene match. CDR3 length: 17 amino acids. In DNA, the CDR3 is TGTGCCAGCAGCTTAGTCGGGACAGGGGGGACCACAGATACGCAGTATTTT. It codes for CASSLVGTGGTTDTQYF.

This chain uses TRBV5-4 with TRBJ2-5; TRBD2 aligns across 9 bases. Germline loops: CDR1 SGHNT, CDR2 YYREEE (reference sequence). V shed 3 bases and J 4 bases; nucleotides not matched to a gene: 10. The CDR3 extends over 16 amino acids. The CDR3 is CASSSGGGGARETQYF. Written as DNA, the CDR3 is TGTGCCAGCAGCTCTGGGGGCGGGGGGGCCCGAGAGACCCAGTACTTC.

The CDR3 reads CASSLTGREGEAFF. As DNA, the CDR3 is TGTGCCAGCAGCTTAACCGGCAGGGAGGGTGAAGCTTTCTTT. The rearrangement uses TRBV7-3 and TRBJ1-1, with a possible D match to TRBD1 (5 bases). Germline V gene data show CDR1 as SGHTA and CDR2 as FQGTGA. V lost 0 bases, J lost 7 bases, and 12 bases lay in between. There are 14 residues in the CDR3.

This CDR3 is CAWNDGTSGGMYNEQFF. The CDR3 DNA sequence: TGTGCCTGGAACGACGGGACTAGCGGGGGGATGTACAATGAGCAGTTCTTC. This chain links TRBV30 with TRBJ2-1; 15 bases align to TRBD2. This CDR3 has 17 residues. CDR1 GTSNPN and CDR2 SVGIG come from the germline V gene (reference sequence). The ends lost 4 bases at V and 4 bases at J; junction bases unmatched: 8.

The chain links TRBV19 to TRBJ1-2; D is possibly TRBD1 (6 bases). Trimming shortened V by 5 bases and J by 4 bases, and 17 bases separated the two germline ends. Germline values: CDR1 LNHDA, CDR2 SQIVND (reference sequence). The CDR3 extends over 15 amino acids. In nucleotides, the CDR3 is TGTGCCAGTAGTCACCGACAGGCCCTAGGCTATGGCTACACCTTC. Translated: CASSHRQALGYGYTF.

In its sample, this clone was seen a few times. The chain couples TRBV27 to TRBJ1-5, with D possibly matching TRBD1 (5 bases). The CDR3 sequence is 16 residues long. The V gene lost 2 bases and the J gene lost 0 bases, with 11 bases spanning the gap. Germline CDR1 and CDR2: MNHEY and SMNVEV (reference sequence). The CDR3 DNA is TGTGCCAGCAGTTTAACGCGGGACTCTAGCAATCAGCCCCAGCATTTT. Translation: CASSLTRDSSNQPQHF.

The chain uses TRBV11-1 and TRBJ1-1; tentatively, D is TRBD1 (5 bases). The V end was cut by 0 bases, the J end by 4 bases, with 9 bases between. This CDR3 is 14 amino acids long. Per the germline V gene, CDR1 is SGHAT and CDR2 is FQDESV (reference sequence). The CDR3 reads CASSLAGQTTEAFF. In DNA, the CDR3 is TGTGCCAGCAGCTTAGCGGGGCAGACCACTGAAGCTTTCTTT.